This T cell receptor (beta chain) originates from a study of T cells after yellow fever vaccination. This clonotype was seen at least ten times. Its antigen is unidentified. Making TCR cDNA involved 5'RACE template switching, which added UMIs and a universal primer site. TCRdb fed the 5' RACE reads into MiXCR, producing one record per CDR3 protein. The sample holds 500,000 to 650,000 distinct CDR3 sequences; roughly 13% are singletons and the top ten take around 15%. The CDR3 totals 14 residues. Per germline, CDR1 KGHSH and CDR2 LQKENI. V gave up 6 bases and J gave up 3 bases, with 15 bases separating them. Study observations and caveats: Peaking on day 5 versus 15, the secondary response was faster but weaker.

This TCR came from a man younger than 45 who received the YFV17D yellow fever vaccine. The material was PBMCs, obtained on the day of the yellow fever booster vaccination. The chain couples TRBV18 to TRBJ2-7; perhaps TRBD1 as D (5 bases). CDR3 nucleotide sequence: TGTGCCAGCTCGCGGACACCCCTGAGCTACGAGCAGTACTTC. Protein sequence: CASSRTPLSYEQYF.